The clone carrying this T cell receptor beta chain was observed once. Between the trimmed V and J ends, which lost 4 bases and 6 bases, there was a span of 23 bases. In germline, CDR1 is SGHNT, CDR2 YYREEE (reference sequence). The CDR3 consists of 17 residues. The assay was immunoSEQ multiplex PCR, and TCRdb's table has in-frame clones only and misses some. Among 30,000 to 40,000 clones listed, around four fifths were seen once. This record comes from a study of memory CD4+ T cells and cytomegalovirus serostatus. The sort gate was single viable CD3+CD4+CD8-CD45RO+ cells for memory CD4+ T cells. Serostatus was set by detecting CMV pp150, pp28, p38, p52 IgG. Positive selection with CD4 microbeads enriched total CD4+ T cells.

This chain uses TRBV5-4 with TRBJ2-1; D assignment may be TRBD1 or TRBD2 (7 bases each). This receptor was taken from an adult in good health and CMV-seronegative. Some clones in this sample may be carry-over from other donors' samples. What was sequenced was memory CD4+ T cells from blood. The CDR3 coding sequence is TGTGCCAGCAGCCAGGGGGGTGGGAGGGCGTATGGCAATGAGCAGTTCTTC. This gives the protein CASSQGGGRAYGNEQFF. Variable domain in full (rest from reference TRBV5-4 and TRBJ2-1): ETGVTQSPTHLIKTRGQQVTLRCSSQSGHNTVSWYQQALGQGPQFIFQYYREEENGRGNFPPRFSGLQFPNYSSELNVNALELDDSALYLCASSQGGGRAYGNEQFFGPGTRLTVL.